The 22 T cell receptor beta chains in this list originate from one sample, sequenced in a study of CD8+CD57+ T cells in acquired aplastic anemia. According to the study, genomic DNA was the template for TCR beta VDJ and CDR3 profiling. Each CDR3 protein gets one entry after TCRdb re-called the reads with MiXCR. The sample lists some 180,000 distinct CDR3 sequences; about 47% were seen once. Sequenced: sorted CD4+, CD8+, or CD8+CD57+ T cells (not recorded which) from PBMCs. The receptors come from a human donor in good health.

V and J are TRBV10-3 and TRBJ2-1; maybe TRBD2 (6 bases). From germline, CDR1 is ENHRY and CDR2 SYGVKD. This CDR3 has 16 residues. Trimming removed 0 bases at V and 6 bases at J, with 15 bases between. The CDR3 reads CAISESMGGSANEQFF. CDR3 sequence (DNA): TGTGCCATCAGTGAGTCGATGGGGGGTTCGGCCAATGAGCAGTTCTTC.

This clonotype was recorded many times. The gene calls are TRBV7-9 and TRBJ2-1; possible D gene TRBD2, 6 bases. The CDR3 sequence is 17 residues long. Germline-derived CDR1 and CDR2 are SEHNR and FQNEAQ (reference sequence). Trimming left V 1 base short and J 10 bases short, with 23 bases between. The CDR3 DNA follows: TGTGCCAGCAGCTTAGGGGCCTTAGCGGCTTCCACAGAGGAGCAGTTCTTC. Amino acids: CASSLGALAASTEEQFF.

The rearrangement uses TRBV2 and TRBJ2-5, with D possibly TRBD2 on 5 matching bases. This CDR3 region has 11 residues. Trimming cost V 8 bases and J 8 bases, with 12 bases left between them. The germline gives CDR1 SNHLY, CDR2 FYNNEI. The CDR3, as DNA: TGTGCCAGCGAAAAGGAGGCAACCCAGTACTTC. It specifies CASEKEATQYF. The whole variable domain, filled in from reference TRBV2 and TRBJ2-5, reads EPEVTQTPSHQVTQMGQEVILRCVPISNHLYFYWYRQILGQKVEFLVSFYNNEISEKSEIFDDQFSVERPDGSNFTLKIRSTKLEDSAMYFCASEKEATQYFGPGTRLLVL.

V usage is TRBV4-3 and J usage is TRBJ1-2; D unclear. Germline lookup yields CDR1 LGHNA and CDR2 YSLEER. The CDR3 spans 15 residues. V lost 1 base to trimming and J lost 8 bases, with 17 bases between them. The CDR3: CASSQANSESDGYTF. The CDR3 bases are TGCGCCAGCAGCCAAGCGAACAGTGAGTCGGACGGCTACACCTTC.

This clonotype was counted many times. This CDR3 reads CAISGSSGDSYNEQFF. CDR3 bases: TGTGCCATCAGTGGTAGTAGCGGAGACTCCTACAATGAGCAGTTCTTC. The V gene is TRBV10-3, the J gene TRBJ2-1; maybe TRBD2 (6 bases). The germline V gene has CDR1 ENHRY and CDR2 SYGVKD. The length of the CDR3 is 16 residues. V shed 4 bases and J shed 0 bases, with 13 bases lying between them.

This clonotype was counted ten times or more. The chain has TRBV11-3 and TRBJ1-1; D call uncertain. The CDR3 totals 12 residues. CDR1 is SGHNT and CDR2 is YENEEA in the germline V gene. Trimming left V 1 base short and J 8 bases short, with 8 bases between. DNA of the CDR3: TGTGCCAGCAGCTTAGGATCGGGAGAAGCTTTCTTT. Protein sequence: CASSLGSGEAFF. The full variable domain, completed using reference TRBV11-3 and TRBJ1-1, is EAGVVQSPRYKIIEKKQPVAFWCNPISGHNTLYWYLQNLGQGPELLIRYENEEAVDDSQLPKDRFSAERLKGVDSTLKIQPAELGDSAVYLCASSLGSGEAFFGQGTRLTVV.

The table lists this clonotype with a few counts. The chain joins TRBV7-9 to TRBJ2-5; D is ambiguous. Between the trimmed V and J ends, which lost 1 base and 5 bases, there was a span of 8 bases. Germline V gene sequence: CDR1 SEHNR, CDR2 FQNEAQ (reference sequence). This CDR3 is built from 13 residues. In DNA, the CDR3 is TGTGCCAGCAGCTTAGTAGTCGGTGAGACCCAGTACTTC. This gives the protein CASSLVVGETQYF.

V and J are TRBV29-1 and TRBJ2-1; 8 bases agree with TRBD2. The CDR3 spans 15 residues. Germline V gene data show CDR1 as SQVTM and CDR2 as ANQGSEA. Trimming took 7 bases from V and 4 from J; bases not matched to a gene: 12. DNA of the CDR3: TGCAGCGAGCGCCGGGGGGCTAGCGGGTACAATGAGCAGTTCTTC. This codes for CSERRGASGYNEQFF.

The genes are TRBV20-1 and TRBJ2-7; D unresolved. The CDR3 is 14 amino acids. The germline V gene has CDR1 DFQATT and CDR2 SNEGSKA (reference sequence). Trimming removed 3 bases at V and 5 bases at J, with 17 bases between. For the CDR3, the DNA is TGCAGTGCTAGGTTGCCCGACGGCTACCACGAGCAGTACTTC. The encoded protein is CSARLPDGYHEQYF.

CDR3 in amino acids: CATSAGLAGAYEQYF. The CDR3 DNA sequence: TGTGCCACCAGTGCTGGACTAGCGGGGGCCTACGAGCAGTACTTC. The genes are TRBV24-1 and TRBJ2-7; 13 nucleotides match TRBD2. J was trimmed by 2 bases and V by 5 bases; bases with no gene match: 2. Germline CDR1 KGHDR, CDR2 SFDVKD. The CDR3 covers 15 residues.

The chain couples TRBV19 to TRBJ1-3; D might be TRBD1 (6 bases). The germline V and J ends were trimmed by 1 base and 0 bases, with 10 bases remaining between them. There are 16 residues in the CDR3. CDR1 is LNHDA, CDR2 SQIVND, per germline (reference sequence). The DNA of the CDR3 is TGTGCCAGTAGTATAGGACAGGCAAACTCTGGAAACACCATATATTTT. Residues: CASSIGQANSGNTIYF.

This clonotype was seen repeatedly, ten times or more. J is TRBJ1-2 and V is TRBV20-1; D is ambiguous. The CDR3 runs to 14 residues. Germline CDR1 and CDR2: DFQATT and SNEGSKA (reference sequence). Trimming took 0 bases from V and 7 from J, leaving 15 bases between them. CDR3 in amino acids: CSARDQASPGGYTF. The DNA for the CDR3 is TGCAGTGCTAGAGATCAGGCCTCGCCAGGTGGCTACACCTTC.

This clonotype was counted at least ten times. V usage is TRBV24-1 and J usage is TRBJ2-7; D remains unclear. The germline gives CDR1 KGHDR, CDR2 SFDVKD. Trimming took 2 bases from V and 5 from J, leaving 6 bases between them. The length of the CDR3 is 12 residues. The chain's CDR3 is CATSDSKDEQYF. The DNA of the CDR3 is TGTGCCACCAGTGATTCAAAGGACGAGCAGTACTTC.

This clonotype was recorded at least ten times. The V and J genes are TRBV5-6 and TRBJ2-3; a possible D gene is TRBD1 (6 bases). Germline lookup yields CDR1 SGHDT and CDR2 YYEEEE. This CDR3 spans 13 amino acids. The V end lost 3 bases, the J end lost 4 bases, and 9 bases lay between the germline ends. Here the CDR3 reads CASSSTGSDTQYF. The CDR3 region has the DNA TGTGCCAGCAGCTCAACAGGGTCAGATACGCAGTATTTT.

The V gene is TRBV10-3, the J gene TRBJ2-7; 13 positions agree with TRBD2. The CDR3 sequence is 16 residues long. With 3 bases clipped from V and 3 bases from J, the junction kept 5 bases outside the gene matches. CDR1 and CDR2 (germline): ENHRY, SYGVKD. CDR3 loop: CAISDGLAGAFYEQYF. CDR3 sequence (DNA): TGTGCCATCAGTGATGGACTAGCGGGAGCTTTCTACGAGCAGTACTTC.

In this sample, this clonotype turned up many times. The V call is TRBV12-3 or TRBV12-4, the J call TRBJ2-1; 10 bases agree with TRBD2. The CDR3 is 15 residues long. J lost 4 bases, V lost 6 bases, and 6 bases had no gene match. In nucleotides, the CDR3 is TGTGCCAGCAGACCCGGGACTAGCGTTTACAATGAGCAGTTCTTC. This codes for CASRPGTSVYNEQFF.

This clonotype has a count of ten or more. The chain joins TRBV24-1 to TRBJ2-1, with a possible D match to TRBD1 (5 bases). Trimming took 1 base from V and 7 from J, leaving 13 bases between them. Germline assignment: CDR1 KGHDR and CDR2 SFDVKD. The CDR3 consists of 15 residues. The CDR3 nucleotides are TGTGCCACCAGTGATTTCCGCAGAAGGGGTAATGAGCAGTTCTTC. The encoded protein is CATSDFRRRGNEQFF.

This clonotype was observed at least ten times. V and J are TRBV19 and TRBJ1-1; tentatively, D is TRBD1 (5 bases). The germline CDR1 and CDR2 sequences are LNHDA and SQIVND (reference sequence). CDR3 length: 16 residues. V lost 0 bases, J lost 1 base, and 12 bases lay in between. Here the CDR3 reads CASSIDVEGRNTEAFF. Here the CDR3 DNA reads TGTGCCAGTAGTATAGACGTCGAGGGGAGGAACACTGAAGCTTTCTTT.

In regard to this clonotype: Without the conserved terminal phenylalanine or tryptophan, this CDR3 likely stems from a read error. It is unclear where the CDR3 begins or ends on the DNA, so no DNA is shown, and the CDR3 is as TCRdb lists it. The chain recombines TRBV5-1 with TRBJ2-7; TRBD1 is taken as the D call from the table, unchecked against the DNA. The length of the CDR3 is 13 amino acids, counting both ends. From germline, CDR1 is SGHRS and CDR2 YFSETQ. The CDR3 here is CASSLDSRQVRFL.

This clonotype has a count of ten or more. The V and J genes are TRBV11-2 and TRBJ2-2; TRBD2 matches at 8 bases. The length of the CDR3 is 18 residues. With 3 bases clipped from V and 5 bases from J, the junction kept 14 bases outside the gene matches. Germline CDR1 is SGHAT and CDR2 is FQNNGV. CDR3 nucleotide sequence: TGTGCCAGCAGCTTCCCTCGGGGGGGTAGCTTGGGGACCGGGGAGCTGTTTTTT. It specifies CASSFPRGGSLGTGELFF.

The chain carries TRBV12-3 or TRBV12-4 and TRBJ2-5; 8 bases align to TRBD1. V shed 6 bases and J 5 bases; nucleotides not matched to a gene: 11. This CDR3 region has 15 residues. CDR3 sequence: CASSYLTGVVETQYF. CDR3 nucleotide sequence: TGTGCCAGCAGCTACCTGACAGGGGTGGTGGAGACCCAGTACTTC.

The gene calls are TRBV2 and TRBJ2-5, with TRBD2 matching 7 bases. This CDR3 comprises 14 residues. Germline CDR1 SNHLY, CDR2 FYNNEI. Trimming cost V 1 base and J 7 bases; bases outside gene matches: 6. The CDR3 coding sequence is TGTGCCAGCAGTGAAGGCGGGGGTCTTGTGACCCAGTACTTC. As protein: CASSEGGGLVTQYF.